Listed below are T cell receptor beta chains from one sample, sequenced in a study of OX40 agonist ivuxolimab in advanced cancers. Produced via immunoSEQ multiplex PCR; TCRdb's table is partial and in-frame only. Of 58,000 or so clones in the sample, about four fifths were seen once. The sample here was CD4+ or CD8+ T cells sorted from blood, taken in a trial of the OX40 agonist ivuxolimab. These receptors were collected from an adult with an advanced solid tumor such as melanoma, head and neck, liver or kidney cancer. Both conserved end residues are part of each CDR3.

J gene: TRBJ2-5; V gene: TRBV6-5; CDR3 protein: CASSLGQGKYF
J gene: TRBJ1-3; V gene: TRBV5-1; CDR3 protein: CASSSSTGTGTGNTIYF
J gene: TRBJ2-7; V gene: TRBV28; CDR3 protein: CASSRRDRGTYEQYF
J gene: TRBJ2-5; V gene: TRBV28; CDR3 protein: CASRPTGPQETQYF
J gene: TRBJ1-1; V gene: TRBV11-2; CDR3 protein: CASSWAEGGLEAFF
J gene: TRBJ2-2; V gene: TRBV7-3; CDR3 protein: CASSNNPLGGTGELFF
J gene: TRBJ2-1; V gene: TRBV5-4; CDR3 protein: CASSNSGGTRGEQFF
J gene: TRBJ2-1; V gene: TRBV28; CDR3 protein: CASTPSFGATYNEQFF
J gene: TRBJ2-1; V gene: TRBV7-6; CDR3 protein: CASSLASRANNEQFF
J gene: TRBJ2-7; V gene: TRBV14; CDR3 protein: CASSRRGQGYEQYF